This paragraph covers one T cell receptor beta chain sequence. Its cognate antigen is unknown. This entry belongs to a study of cytomegalovirus exposure and HLA in healthy donors. The wider study: When 350 to 500 donors were genotyped, about 80% of them were found to fall in the Caucasian-associated ancestry cluster. Broader study findings: TCR beta V segments were, for the most part, productive about 87% or about 30% of the time in an earlier analysis. In vitro, a few CMV-associated chains proved specific for CMV antigens.

Vbeta (60) and Jbeta (13) primers were used in the PCR. Assay used: immunoSEQ multiplex PCR; TCRdb lists only in-frame clones, some missing. The table lists 150,000 to 250,000 clones, 82% of them singletons. This CDR3 has 19 residues. V dropped 2 bases and J dropped 0 bases, with 22 bases sitting between them. Germline values: CDR1 LGHNA, CDR2 YSLEER. The TCR was taken from a boy younger than 10 in good health and CMV-seronegative. The sample comprised PBMCs. The chain carries TRBV4-3 and TRBJ1-1; no clear D gene. The CDR3 coding sequence is TGCGCCAGCAGCCAATGGAGGGATCAAGAGTGGGTTATGAACACTGAAGCTTTCTTT. Its translation: CASSQWRDQEWVMNTEAFF.